This entry lists 18 T cell receptor beta chains sequenced from one sample in a study of T cell responses to AZD1222 COVID-19 vaccine. TCRdb keeps only in-frame clones here, not all; method: immunoSEQ multiplex PCR. The sample comprises under 200,000 clones, roughly nine tenths of which are singletons, and around 3.6% rests with the top ten. Source: peripheral blood, taken 28 days after the second dose of the MenACWY control vaccine. The receptors originated from an adult who received the MenACWY meningococcal vaccine as a control.

The chain uses TRBV28 and TRBJ1-2; the match to TRBD1 covers 7 bases. Germline V CDR1 and CDR2: MDHEN, SYDVKM. J lost 5 bases, V lost 5 bases, and 23 bases had no gene match. The CDR3 runs 19 residues. CDR3 sequence: CASSLTTGLGLLGPYGYTF. CDR3 bases: TGTGCCAGCAGTCTGACGACAGGGTTAGGTCTTCTGGGGCCATATGGCTACACCTTC.

This chain connects TRBV7-9 to TRBJ2-2; D remains unclear. CDR1 is SEHNR, CDR2 FQNEAQ, per germline (reference sequence). Trimming cost V 6 bases and J 4 bases, with 12 bases left between them. The CDR3 consists of 14 residues. The DNA of the CDR3 is TGTGCCAGCAGTCTAACCCTGGGCACCGGGGAGCTGTTTTTT. Protein product: CASSLTLGTGELFF. Based on the CDR3 plus reference TRBV7-9 and TRBJ2-2, the full variable domain is DTGVSQNPRHKITKRGQNVTFRCDPISEHNRLYWYRQTLGQGPEFLTYFQNEAQLEKSRLLSDRFSAERPKGSFSTLEIQRTEQGDSAMYLCASSLTLGTGELFFGEGSRLTVL.

This clone was seen a few times. V usage is TRBV11-2 and J usage is TRBJ2-1; 8 nucleotides agree with TRBD2. This CDR3 has 16 residues. Germline CDR1 and CDR2: SGHAT and FQNNGV. Trimming cost V 4 bases and J 9 bases; bases outside gene matches: 14. The CDR3 is CASSSSSGGPRGEQFF. The CDR3 nucleotides read TGTGCCAGCAGCTCCTCCTCGGGAGGGCCCCGTGGTGAGCAGTTCTTC.

This chain connects TRBV7-9 to TRBJ2-3; possibly TRBD1 for D (5 bases). The germline V and J ends were trimmed by 4 bases and 0 bases, with 14 bases remaining between them. Germline V lookup: CDR1 SEHNR, CDR2 FQNEAQ (reference sequence). The CDR3 length is 16 residues. The CDR3 is CASSSIFGASTDTQYF. The CDR3 nucleotides are TGTGCCAGCAGCTCTATTTTTGGGGCTAGCACAGATACGCAGTATTTT.

The rearrangement joins TRBV25-1 to TRBJ2-6; 7 nucleotides line up with TRBD2. The V and J ends lost 7 bases and 6 bases, in that order; junction bases with no gene match: 6. The CDR3 covers 14 residues. Germline CDR1 and CDR2: MGHDK and SYGVNS. DNA for the CDR3: TGTGCCAGCAAAGGACTAGTCGAGGCCAACGTCCTGACTTTC. Translation: CASKGLVEANVLTF.

This chain links TRBV7-6 with TRBJ1-3; D may be TRBD1 (6 bases). V lost 1 base to trimming and J lost 4 bases, with 11 bases between them. This CDR3 comprises 15 residues. Looked up from germline, CDR1 is SGHVS and CDR2 is FNYEAQ. This CDR3 is CASSLGRTAGNTIYF. For the CDR3, the DNA is TGTGCCAGCAGCTTAGGGCGGACAGCCGGAAACACCATATATTTT.

J is TRBJ2-3 and V is TRBV11-2, with 11 bases lining up with TRBD2. Per the germline V gene, CDR1 is SGHAT and CDR2 is FQNNGV. The CDR3 spans 17 residues. The J segment lost 2 bases and the V segment lost 4 bases, leaving 8 bases of the junction unmatched. The CDR3 nucleotides are TGTGCCAGCAGCTCTCCGACTAGCGGGGTGTACACAGATACGCAGTATTTT. The encoded protein is CASSSPTSGVYTDTQYF.

The rearrangement joins TRBV6-6 to TRBJ2-3; 11 bases line up with TRBD2. CDR3 length: 15 amino acids. V trimming: 6 bases; J trimming: 5 bases; junction bases outside the gene matches: 7. Germline lookup yields CDR1 MNHNY and CDR2 SVGAGI (reference sequence). This CDR3 is CASRSTSGSLDTQYF. In DNA form, the CDR3 reads TGTGCCAGCAGGTCCACTAGCGGGAGCCTAGATACGCAGTATTTT.

In DNA, the CDR3 is TGTGCCAGCAGCCAAGATGGGACTAGCGGTAACACCGGGGAGCTGTTTTTT. It is translated as CASSQDGTSGNTGELFF. The V gene is TRBV3-1 (or the pseudogene TRBV3-2), the J gene TRBJ2-2, with 11 bases aligning to TRBD2. This CDR3 is 17 amino acids long. With V trimmed by 0 bases and J by 2 bases, 2 bases remained unmatched. The germline V gene has CDR1 LGHDT and CDR2 YNNKEL (reference sequence).

V and J are TRBV27 and TRBJ1-5; TRBD1 is a possible D gene (6 bases). Deletions cut 0 bases from V and 0 bases from J, with 24 bases between. The germline V gene has CDR1 MNHEY and CDR2 SMNVEV (reference sequence). The CDR3 is 21 residues long. CDR3 nucleotide sequence: TGTGCCAGCAGTTTATCAAGAGAACCGGGACACCCGCTTACTAGCAATCAGCCCCAGCATTTT. Translating gives CASSLSREPGHPLTSNQPQHF.

This chain uses TRBV3-1 (or the pseudogene TRBV3-2) with TRBJ1-5, with 7 bases identical to TRBD1. This CDR3 comprises 16 residues. V lost 1 base to trimming and J lost 5 bases; unmatched junction nucleotides: 8. Germline CDR1 is LGHDT and CDR2 is YNNKEL (reference sequence). The CDR3 region is CASSQAGYRGDQPQHF. CDR3 DNA sequence: TGTGCCAGCAGCCAAGCTGGGTACAGGGGTGATCAGCCCCAGCATTTT.

The J gene is TRBJ1-3, the V gene TRBV19; 7 nucleotides line up with TRBD1. The CDR3 has 17 amino acids. The V gene end was trimmed by 5 bases and the J gene end by 7 bases; junction bases not matched to a gene: 17. Germline CDR1 and CDR2: LNHDA and SQIVND (reference sequence). CDR3 DNA sequence: TGTGCCAGTAGTCCCCCCTCGGACAGGTCGGTCCGGAACACCATATATTTT. It specifies CASSPPSDRSVRNTIYF.

This chain connects TRBV4-3 to TRBJ1-2; 7 nucleotides align to TRBD1. The V and J ends lost 2 bases and 4 bases, in that order; junction bases with no gene match: 7. The CDR3 runs 15 residues. Germline assignment: CDR1 LGHNA and CDR2 YSLEER. CDR3 nucleotide sequence: TGCGCCAGCAGCCAAACCGGGACAGACCTCTATGGCTACACCTTC. Translating it yields CASSQTGTDLYGYTF.

The genes are TRBV19 and TRBJ2-1; TRBD2 aligns across 8 bases. This CDR3 is 13 amino acids long. Germline V lookup: CDR1 LNHDA, CDR2 SQIVND (reference sequence). J lost 6 bases, V lost 5 bases, and 3 bases had no gene match. CDR3: CASSLTSGNEQFF. In DNA, the CDR3 is TGTGCCAGTAGTTTAACTAGCGGCAATGAGCAGTTCTTC.

V is TRBV6-5 and J is TRBJ1-1; unclear D gene. Per the germline V gene, CDR1 is MNHEY and CDR2 is SVGAGI. Trimming removed 4 bases at V and 11 bases at J, with 17 bases between. This CDR3 has 13 amino acids. DNA for the CDR3: TGTGCCAGCAGTTCCCCGGGGAGGGCGAGCGCTTTCTTT. Translating it yields CASSSPGRASAFF.

This chain connects TRBV12-3 or TRBV12-4 to TRBJ2-7, with TRBD1 identical over 10 bases. The V and J ends lost 5 bases and 5 bases, in that order; junction bases with no gene match: 3. The length of the CDR3 is 13 residues. The CDR3 loop is CASSGGQGNEQYF. Here the CDR3 DNA reads TGTGCCAGCAGTGGGGGACAGGGGAACGAGCAGTACTTC.

The chain is built from TRBV7-2 and TRBJ1-2; TRBD1 might be the D (5 bases). CDR3 length: 13 residues. The V end was cut by 0 bases, the J end by 5 bases, with 7 bases between. The germline CDR1 and CDR2 sequences are SGHTA and FQGNSA. The CDR3 region has the DNA TGTGCCAGCAGCTTAGCAGGGGTGTATGGCTACACCTTC. Protein sequence: CASSLAGVYGYTF.

This clone has more than one count but fewer than ten. This chain joins TRBV29-1 and TRBJ1-1, with D maybe TRBD1 (5 bases). The germline gives CDR1 SQVTM, CDR2 ANQGSEA. V lost 7 bases, J lost 1 base, and 10 bases lay in between. This CDR3 is 12 amino acids long. CDR3 DNA sequence: TGCAGCGCCCGGGACCCGAACACTGAAGCTTTCTTT. Its protein product is CSARDPNTEAFF.